The next 19 T cell receptor beta chains were all read from a single sample in a study of shared clonotypes between healthy human individuals. Naivety among CD8 cells was defined by CD45RO negativity and positive CCR7 selection, thereby excluding terminally differentiated effector memory CD45RA+ cells. Only in-frame clones appear in the TCRdb table, and some are missing; sequencing was by immunoSEQ multiplex PCR. The sample yields about 2 million clones, about 95% seen once. The sample consisted of naive CD8+ T cells sorted from blood. These receptors were collected from a man between 18 and 29 years old in good health.

The chain recombines TRBV11-1 with TRBJ2-7; 8 bases match TRBD1. The CDR3 consists of 16 residues. Trimming removed 5 bases from V and 2 bases from J; junction bases left unmatched: 11. Germline assignment: CDR1 SGHAT and CDR2 FQDESV (reference sequence). CDR3: CASSPRVTGVTYEQYF. The CDR3 coding sequence is TGTGCCAGCAGCCCCCGGGTGACAGGGGTCACCTACGAGCAGTACTTC. The full variable domain, in which reference TRBV11-1 and TRBJ2-7 provide the parts outside the CDR3, is EAEVAQSPRYKITEKSQAVAFWCDPISGHATLYWYRQILGQGPELLVQFQDESVVDDSQLPKDRFSAERLKGVDSTLKIQPAELGDSAMYLCASSPRVTGVTYEQYFGPGTRLTVT.

The rearrangement links TRBV5-1 to TRBJ2-2; 9 bases align to TRBD1. The V and J ends lost 0 bases and 1 base, in that order; junction bases with no gene match: 1. The CDR3 length is 16 residues. Germline values: CDR1 SGHRS, CDR2 YFSETQ. The CDR3 DNA is TGCGCCAGCAGCTTGGAGGGACAGGGGAACACCGGGGAGCTGTTTTTT. Residues: CASSLEGQGNTGELFF.

J is TRBJ1-5 and V is TRBV5-1; possibly TRBD1 for D (6 bases). Germline V gene data show CDR1 as SGHRS and CDR2 as YFSETQ. This CDR3 region has 19 residues. The ends were cut back, 4 bases at V and 2 bases at J, with 25 bases in the middle. The CDR3 DNA follows: TGCGCCAGCAGCCCTACCCGCCCTGGGACACCTAGGGGCAATCAGCCCCAGCATTTT. Protein product: CASSPTRPGTPRGNQPQHF.

A remark on this clone: This CDR3 is also generated by other DNA sequences in the sample. This sequence joins TRBV2 and TRBJ2-7; D not resolved. Between the trimmed V and J ends, which lost 1 base and 4 bases, there was a span of 5 bases. Germline V gene data show CDR1 as SNHLY and CDR2 as FYNNEI. The CDR3 totals 12 residues. The CDR3 DNA is TGTGCCAGCAGTGAAGGGCTTTACGAGCAGTACTTC. Protein product: CASSEGLYEQYF.

Here the CDR3 reads CASSEITGLGANVLTF. The CDR3 bases are TGTGCCAGCAGCGAAATCACAGGGTTAGGGGCCAACGTCCTGACTTTC. J is TRBJ2-6 and V is TRBV11-2; tentatively, D is TRBD1 (6 bases). Trimming removed 5 bases at V and 4 bases at J, with 15 bases between. The CDR3 totals 16 residues. Germline V lookup: CDR1 SGHAT, CDR2 FQNNGV.

The rearrangement uses TRBV10-3 and TRBJ2-5; D perhaps matches TRBD1 (7 bases). Deletions cut 4 bases from V and 9 bases from J, with 15 bases between. Germline-derived CDR1 and CDR2 are ENHRY and SYGVKD. The CDR3 has 13 amino acids. CDR3 sequence reads: CAISAGGLGAQYF. The DNA of the CDR3 is TGTGCCATCAGTGCAGGGGGACTGGGGGCCCAGTACTTC.

This clone occurred a few times. This chain links TRBV19 with TRBJ1-1; the D is unclear. The length of the CDR3 is 13 residues. The germline V gene has CDR1 LNHDA and CDR2 SQIVND (reference sequence). Trimming took 3 bases from V and 3 from J, leaving 8 bases between them. CDR3 residues: CASSIVGDTEAFF. CDR3 coding DNA: TGTGCCAGTAGTATCGTCGGGGACACTGAAGCTTTCTTT.

The chain carries TRBV13 and TRBJ1-1; D might be TRBD1 (6 bases). The germline CDR1 and CDR2 sequences are PRHDT and FYEKMQ (reference sequence). V lost 5 bases, J lost 1 base, and 14 bases lay in between. The CDR3 loop spans 15 amino acids. DNA of the CDR3: TGTGCCAGCAGCGAGCGGACAGTACGGAACACTGAAGCTTTCTTT. Its protein is CASSERTVRNTEAFF.

The chain recombines TRBV19 with TRBJ2-5; D is possibly TRBD1 (6 bases). The CDR3 runs to 14 residues. V was trimmed by 3 bases and J by 5 bases, leaving 13 bases between them. The germline gives CDR1 LNHDA, CDR2 SQIVND (reference sequence). The CDR3 nucleotides read TGTGCCAGTAGTATTTGGGGGCATTCGGAGACCCAGTACTTC. Translating it yields CASSIWGHSETQYF.

This chain connects TRBV27 to TRBJ2-7; 10 nucleotides match TRBD2. CDR3 size: 15 residues. Germline V gene sequence: CDR1 MNHEY, CDR2 SMNVEV (reference sequence). Trimming removed 5 bases from V and 3 bases from J; junction bases left unmatched: 7. The CDR3 loop reads CASSPSGGGNYEQYF. CDR3 bases: TGTGCCAGCAGTCCAAGCGGGGGGGGTAACTACGAGCAGTACTTC.

The chain carries TRBV4-1 and TRBJ2-7; weak D call: TRBD2 (7 bases). Germline lookup yields CDR1 MGHRA and CDR2 YSYEKL. V lost 4 bases and J lost 4, with 14 bases in between. This CDR3 is built from 14 residues. CDR3 loop: CASSPTGGRYEQYF. The CDR3 DNA sequence: TGCGCCAGCAGCCCCACGGGGGGCCGGTACGAGCAGTACTTC.

The V call is TRBV28, the J call TRBJ1-4; D remains unclear. Germline CDR1 is MDHEN and CDR2 is SYDVKM. Trimming shortened V by 2 bases and J by 8 bases, and 12 bases separated the two germline ends. This CDR3 is built from 14 residues. In nucleotides, the CDR3 is TGTGCCAGCAGTTTAACCCCGGGTATGGAAAAACTGTTTTTT. As protein: CASSLTPGMEKLFF. The full variable domain, its missing parts supplied by reference TRBV28 and TRBJ1-4, is DVKVTQSSRYLVKRTGEKVFLECVQDMDHENMFWYRQDPGLGLRLIYFSYDVKMKEKGDIPEGYSVSREKKERFSLILESASTNQTSMYLCASSLTPGMEKLFFGSGTQLSVL.

On this clone: This sample also contains other DNA sequences that code for the same CDR3. The genes are TRBV27 and TRBJ2-7; D uncertain. The CDR3 sequence is 13 residues long. Germline V gene lookup returns CDR1 MNHEY and CDR2 SMNVEV (reference sequence). V was trimmed by 2 bases and J by 0 bases, leaving 5 bases between them. The CDR3 DNA follows: TGTGCCAGCAGTTTAACGTCCTCCTACGAGCAGTACTTC. Protein sequence: CASSLTSSYEQYF.

V usage is TRBV18 and J usage is TRBJ2-5, with D maybe TRBD2 (5 bases). V lost 3 bases and J lost 5, with 10 bases in between. CDR1 and CDR2 from the germline V gene are KGHSH and LQKENI. The CDR3 contains 13 residues. CDR3 nucleotide sequence: TGTGCCAGCTCACCTCGGGATTCGGAGACCCAGTACTTC. Its translation is CASSPRDSETQYF.

The CDR3: CASSLVAGLAIYEQYF. CDR3 coding DNA: TGTGCCAGCAGCTTGGTGGCGGGACTCGCTATCTACGAGCAGTACTTC. This chain joins TRBV5-4 and TRBJ2-7; the D gene is possibly TRBD2 (6 bases). V lost 0 bases and J lost 3, with 16 bases in between. Germline lookup yields CDR1 SGHNT and CDR2 YYREEE (reference sequence). CDR3 size: 16 residues.

A word on this clone: The sample holds other DNA sequences that translate to the same CDR3. The chain recombines TRBV7-2 with TRBJ2-7; 10 bases are shared with TRBD2. The CDR3 has 14 residues. Germline V CDR1 and CDR2: SGHTA, FQGNSA. V shed 5 bases and J 3 bases; nucleotides not matched to a gene: 4. CDR3 in amino acids: CASSPGLASYEQYF. DNA of the CDR3: TGTGCCAGCAGCCCGGGACTAGCGAGCTACGAGCAGTACTTC.

The chain is built from TRBV2 and TRBJ2-3; either TRBD1 or TRBD2 may fit D (6 bases each). V lost 7 bases and J lost 0, with 14 bases in between. From germline, CDR1 is SNHLY and CDR2 FYNNEI. The CDR3 is 15 amino acids. The CDR3 coding sequence is TGTGCCAGCATGGGTAGGGGGGCGAGCACAGATACGCAGTATTTT. It specifies CASMGRGASTDTQYF.

Comment on this clone: One junction end does not reproduce the germline sequence, and a read error may be involved. This chain uses TRBV7-7 with TRBJ2-7; the D gene is possibly TRBD2 (6 bases). Germline values: CDR1 SSHAT, CDR2 FNYEAQ (reference sequence). The CDR3 totals 13 residues. The CDR3 spells CASSFGRNYEQYF. The CDR3 nucleotides read TGTGCTAGCAGCTTTGGGAGGAACTACGAGCAGTACTTC. Full variable domain (rest looked up from reference TRBV7-7 and TRBJ2-7): GAGVSQSPRYKVTKRGQDVTLRCDPISSHATLYWYQQALGQGPEFLTYFNYEAQPDKSGLPSDRFSAERPEGSISTLTIQRTEQRDSAMYRCASSFGRNYEQYFGPGTRLTVT.

This sequence joins TRBV28 and TRBJ1-6; D call uncertain. Germline V gene lookup returns CDR1 MDHEN and CDR2 SYDVKM. This CDR3 has 13 amino acids. V lost 10 bases to trimming and J lost 10 bases, with 17 bases between them. CDR3 loop: CATSLLGKSPLHF. The CDR3 coding sequence is TGTGCCACCTCACTATTGGGGAAATCACCCCTCCACTTT.